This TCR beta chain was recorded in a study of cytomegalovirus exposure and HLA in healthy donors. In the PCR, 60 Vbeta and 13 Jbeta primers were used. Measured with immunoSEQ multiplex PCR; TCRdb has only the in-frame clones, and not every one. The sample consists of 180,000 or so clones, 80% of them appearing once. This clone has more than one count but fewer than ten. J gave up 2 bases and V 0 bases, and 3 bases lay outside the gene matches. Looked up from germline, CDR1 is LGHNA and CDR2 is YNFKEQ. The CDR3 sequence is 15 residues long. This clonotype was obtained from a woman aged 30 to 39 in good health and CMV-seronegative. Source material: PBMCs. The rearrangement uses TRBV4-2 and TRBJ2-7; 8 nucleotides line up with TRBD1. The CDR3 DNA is TGTGCCAGCAGCCAAGAGCCACAGGGGGCCTACGAGCAGTACTTC. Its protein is CASSQEPQGAYEQYF.